This T cell receptor beta chain was observed in a study of spatial heterogeneity in lung cancer. Study outcomes and limitations: One measure, the expanded intratumoral alpha and beta TCR count, tracked tumor mutation counts.

This clonotype was observed a handful of times. Its antigen is as yet unknown. The CDR3 consists of 13 residues. V lost 8 bases and J 12 bases, leaving 23 bases between the germline ends. Germline loops: CDR1 DFQATT, CDR2 SNEGSKA (reference sequence). Indicated time point: sample taken at primary tumor resection. TCRdb re-called the 5' RACE reads through MiXCR, storing one row per CDR3 protein. The sample has roughly 3,700 distinct CDR3 sequences; around 5% are singletons. V is TRBV20-1 and J is TRBJ1-5; unclear D gene. The source of this sequence is a female donor with early-stage non-small cell lung cancer. The input for sequencing was lung tumor tissue, taken at surgery. CDR3 DNA: TGCAGTTCACAAAGGGATCGGCGCGAGGGCCAGCATTTT. Translated: CSSQRDRREGQHF.